The clone carrying this T cell receptor (beta chain) appeared many times. The sample originates from a study of molecular identifiers for immune sequencing clone quantification. Each CDR3 protein gets one entry after TCRdb re-called the PCR reads with MiXCR. The data contain hundreds of thousands of distinct CDR3 sequences, about 21% of them singletons. Germline-derived CDR1 and CDR2 are GTSNPN and SVGIG (reference sequence). This CDR3 comprises 14 residues. Trimming took 0 bases from V and 6 from J, leaving 11 bases between them. The sequenced sample consisted of naive CD8+ T cells from blood, with Jurkat cell RNA spiked in. Specified subset: FACS-sorted CD8+CD4-CCR7+CD45RA+ naive T cells. This chain joins TRBV30 and TRBJ2-2; TRBD1 is a possible D gene (6 bases). The clonotype comes from a human donor in good health. Some libraries in this study had Jurkat cell RNA spiked in. CDR3 loop: CAWSVSGAAGELFF. As DNA, the CDR3 is TGTGCCTGGAGTGTATCAGGGGCGGCCGGGGAGCTGTTTTTT.